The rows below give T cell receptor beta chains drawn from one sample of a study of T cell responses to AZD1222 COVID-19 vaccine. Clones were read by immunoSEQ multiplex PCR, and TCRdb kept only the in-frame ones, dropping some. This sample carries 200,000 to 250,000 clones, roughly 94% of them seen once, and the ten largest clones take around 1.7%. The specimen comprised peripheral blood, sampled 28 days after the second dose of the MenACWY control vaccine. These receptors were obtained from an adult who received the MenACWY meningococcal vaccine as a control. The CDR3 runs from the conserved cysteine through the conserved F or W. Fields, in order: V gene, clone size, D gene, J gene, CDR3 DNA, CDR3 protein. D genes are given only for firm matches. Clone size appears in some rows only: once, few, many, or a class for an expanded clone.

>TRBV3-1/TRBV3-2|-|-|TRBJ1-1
TGTGCCAGCAGCCAAGATTGGAGGGGGACGAACACTGAAGCTTTCTTT
CASSQDWRGTNTEAFF
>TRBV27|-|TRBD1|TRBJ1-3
TGTGCCAGCAGTACCAGGGGGCCTGGAAACACCATATATTTT
CASSTRGPGNTIYF
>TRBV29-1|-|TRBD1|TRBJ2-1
TGCAGCGTTGAAAGGGGGCTAGCCCACAATGAGCAGTTCTTC
CSVERGLAHNEQFF
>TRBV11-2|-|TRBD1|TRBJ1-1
TGTGCCAGCAGACGACCAGGGGGCGAAAACACTGAAGCTTTCTTT
CASRRPGGENTEAFF
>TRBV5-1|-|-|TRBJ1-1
TGCGCCAGCAGCTTGGAAGGGTCGGACACTGAAGCTTTCTTT
CASSLEGSDTEAFF
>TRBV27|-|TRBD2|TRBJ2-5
TGTGCCAGCAGCCCCTCGTTTGCGGGGGGGCCTCGAGAGACCCAGTACTTC
CASSPSFAGGPRETQYF
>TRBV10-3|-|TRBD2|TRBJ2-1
TGTGCCATCAGCCCGGAGGGACTACCTACAAATGAGCAGTTCTTC
CAISPEGLPTNEQFF
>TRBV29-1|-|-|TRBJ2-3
TGCAGCGTTGATCAAGTTCAGGGGACAGATACGCAGTATTTT
CSVDQVQGTDTQYF
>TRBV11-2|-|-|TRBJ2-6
TGTGCCAGCAGCATACAGGGTTACCCAGGGGCCAACGTCCTGACTTTC
CASSIQGYPGANVLTF
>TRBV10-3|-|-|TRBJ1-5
TGTGCCATCAGTGTTTCGGAGACAGACCGGGGAGCCCAGCATTTT
CAISVSETDRGAQHF
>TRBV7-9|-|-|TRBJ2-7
TGTGCCAGCAGCTTAAATCAGAACTACGAGCAGTACTTC
CASSLNQNYEQYF
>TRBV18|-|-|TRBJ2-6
TGTGCCAGCTCACCACTAGAGGGAAGTGGGGCCAACGTCCTGACTTTC
CASSPLEGSGANVLTF
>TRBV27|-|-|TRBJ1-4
TGTGCCACCAAGGACGGTGCAACTAATGAAAAACTGTTTTTT
CATKDGATNEKLFF
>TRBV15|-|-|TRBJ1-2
TGTGCCACCAGCAGAGGGGACGGGTATGGCTACACCTTC
CATSRGDGYGYTF
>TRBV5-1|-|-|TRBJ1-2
TGCGCCAGCAGCTTCAAGGGCGGGGATGGCTACACCTTC
CASSFKGGDGYTF
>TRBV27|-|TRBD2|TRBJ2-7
TGTGCCAGCAGTTTTAGTGGGACTAGCACCTACGAGCAGTACTTC
CASSFSGTSTYEQYF
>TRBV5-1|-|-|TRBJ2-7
TGCGCCAGCAGCTTGCGGAGAGGGAACTACGAGCAGTACTTC
CASSLRRGNYEQYF
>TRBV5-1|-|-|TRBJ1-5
TGCGCCAGCAGCCTGACGGACAGCAGCAATCAGCCCCAGCATTTT
CASSLTDSSNQPQHF
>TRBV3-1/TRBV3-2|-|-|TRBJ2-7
TGTGCCAGCAGCCAAGGGGGCAGGGGCGGCTACGAGCAGTACTTC
CASSQGGRGGYEQYF
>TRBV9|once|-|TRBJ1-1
TGTGCCAGCAGCGTTGACTCCCCAGCTGCTGAAGCTTTCTTT
CASSVDSPAAEAFF
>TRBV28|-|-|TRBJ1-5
TGTGCCAGCAACACTGGACGGATCAATCAGCCCCAGCATTTT
CASNTGRINQPQHF
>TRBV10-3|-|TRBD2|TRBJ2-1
TGTGCCATCAGTCCTAGCGGCTCCTACAATGAGCAGTTCTTC
CAISPSGSYNEQFF
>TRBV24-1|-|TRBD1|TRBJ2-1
TGTGCCACCAGTGTCGGGGACAGGGCGAATAACTATGAGCAGTTCTTC
CATSVGDRANNYEQFF
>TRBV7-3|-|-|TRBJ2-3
TGTGCCAGCAGCCGGGACTCCACAGATACGCAGTATTTT
CASSRDSTDTQYF
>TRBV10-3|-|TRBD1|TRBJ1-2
TGTGCCATCAGGACCGGGACAGGGGTATTCGATGGCTACACCTTC
CAIRTGTGVFDGYTF
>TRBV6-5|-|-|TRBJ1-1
TGTGCCAGCAGTTACGACACCTTGAACACTGAAGCTTTCTTT
CASSYDTLNTEAFF
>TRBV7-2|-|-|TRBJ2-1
TGTGCCAGCAGGTTACGCGAGGGCAATGAGCAGTTCTTC
CASRLREGNEQFF
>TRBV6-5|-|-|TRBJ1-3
TGTGCCACCCTTCGTCCTGGAAACACCATATATTTT
CATLRPGNTIYF
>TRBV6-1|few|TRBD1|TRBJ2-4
TGTGCCAGCAGTGAAGGACAGGGGTGGTCCAACATTCAGTACTTC
CASSEGQGWSNIQYF
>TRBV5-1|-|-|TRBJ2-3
TGCGCCAGCAGCTGGGGGGTGACATCCACAGATACGCAGTATTTT
CASSWGVTSTDTQYF
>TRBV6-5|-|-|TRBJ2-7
TGTGCCAGCAGATCCCCCTACGAGCAGTACTTC
CASRSPYEQYF
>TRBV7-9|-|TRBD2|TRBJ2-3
TGTGCCAGCAGCTCGACTAGCAGAAACACAGATACGCAGTATTTT
CASSSTSRNTDTQYF
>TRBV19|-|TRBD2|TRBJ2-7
TGTGCCAGTAGCCAAACCTCTAGCGGTGGGGCCGAGCAGTACTTC
CASSQTSSGGAEQYF
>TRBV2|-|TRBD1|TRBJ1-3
TGTGCCAGCAGTTCCCGGACAGGGTCGGGAAACACCATATATTTT
CASSSRTGSGNTIYF
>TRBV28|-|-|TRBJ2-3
TGTGCCAGCAGTATCTACAGGGATCCTAATCCGCAGTATTTT
CASSIYRDPNPQYF
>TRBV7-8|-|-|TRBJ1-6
TGTGCCAGCAGCACCGGACAGAACTCCTATAATTCACCCCTCCACTTT
CASSTGQNSYNSPLHF
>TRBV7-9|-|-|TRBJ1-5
TGTGCCAGCAGCTTAGGGCCATCTTATAGCAATCAGCCCCAGCATTTT
CASSLGPSYSNQPQHF
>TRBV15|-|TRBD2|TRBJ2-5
TGTGCCACCAGCAGAGAGAGAGGTAGCGGGGCCCAACAAGAGACCCAGTACTTC
CATSRERGSGAQQETQYF
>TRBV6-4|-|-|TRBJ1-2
TGTGCCAGCAGTCCGGGATTGTGGAGTAGATACACCTTC
CASSPGLWSRYTF
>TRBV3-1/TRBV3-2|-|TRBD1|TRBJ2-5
TGTGCCAGCAGCCAATTACAGGGGGGACAAGAGACCCAGTACTTC
CASSQLQGGQETQYF
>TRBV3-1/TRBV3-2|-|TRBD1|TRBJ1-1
TGTGCCAGCAGCCAACCGGGACAGGCTAACACTGAAGCTTTCTTT
CASSQPGQANTEAFF
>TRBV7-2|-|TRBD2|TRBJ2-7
TGTGCCAGCAGTCAGAGGACTAGCGGGAGCTACGAGCAGTACTTC
CASSQRTSGSYEQYF
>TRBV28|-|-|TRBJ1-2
TGTGCCAGCAGTTTAAAAGGCTATGGCTACACCTTC
CASSLKGYGYTF
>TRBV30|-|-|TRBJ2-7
TGTGCCTGGAGTCCCACATCAGGGTCCGAGCAGTACTTC
CAWSPTSGSEQYF
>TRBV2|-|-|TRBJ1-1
TGTGCCAGCAGTGAAGGTCGGCTGAACACTGAAGCTTTCTTT
CASSEGRLNTEAFF
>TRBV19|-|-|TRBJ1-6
TGTGCCAGTAGTACAGGGTTCGATAATTCACCCCTCCACTTT
CASSTGFDNSPLHF